The subject of this entry is one T cell receptor (beta chain). Its antigen is currently unknown. These data come from a study of T cells in narcolepsy. Germline V lookup: CDR1 SGHTA, CDR2 FQGNSA. The CDR3 runs to 13 residues. Trimming stripped 8 bases from V and 6 bases from J, with 11 bases between. Study conclusions and caveats: Same-patient CSF and blood CD4+ T cell clonotypes included HCRT-specific and TRIB2-specific autoreactive ones. Reportedly, autoreactive clonotypes were serially detected in patients' blood but not controls'.

Sequencing was performed with immunoSEQ multiplex PCR; in TCRdb, only in-frame clones are kept and a portion is missing. The sample comprises 20,000 to 30,000 clones, around 84% of which are singletons, and less than 1.3% rests with the top ten. The sequence was obtained from a human donor in good health. Sequenced: memory (CD45RA-) CD4+ T cells from blood. V is TRBV7-2 and J is TRBJ1-6, with D possibly being TRBD1 (5 bases). CDR3 nucleotide sequence: TGTGCCAGCTCGAAGGGGATTAATTCACCCCTCCACTTT. It translates to CASSKGINSPLHF.